The sequence of this T cell receptor beta chain was determined in a study of monozygotic twins with inflammatory bowel disease. Germline loops: CDR1 SGHDN, CDR2 FVKESK. The CDR3 runs to 12 residues. The authors made each sample's cDNA in eight separate reactions. TCRdb reprocessed the 5' RACE reads, with one entry per CDR3 protein and no DNA. This table lists fewer than 350,000 distinct CDR3 sequences. Sequenced: blood. This chain uses TRBV14 with TRBJ1-1. This TCR derives from a human donor with ulcerative colitis or Crohn's disease, or a healthy co-twin of an affected twin (not recorded which). Here the CDR3 reads CASSQDGTEAFF.